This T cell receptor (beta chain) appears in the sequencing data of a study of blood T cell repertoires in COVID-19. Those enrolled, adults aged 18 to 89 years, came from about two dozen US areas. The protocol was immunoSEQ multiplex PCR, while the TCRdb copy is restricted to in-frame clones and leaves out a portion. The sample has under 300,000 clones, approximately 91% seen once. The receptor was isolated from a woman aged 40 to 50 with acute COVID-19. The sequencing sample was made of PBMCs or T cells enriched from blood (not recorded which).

This CDR3 is CASRSEETQYF. The CDR3 DNA reads as TGTGCCAGCCGATCTGAGGAGACCCAGTACTTC. The V gene is TRBV19, the J gene TRBJ2-5; D not certain. In germline, CDR1 is LNHDA, CDR2 SQIVND (reference sequence). The germline V and J ends were trimmed by 9 bases and 5 bases, with 10 bases remaining between them. The CDR3 runs 11 residues.